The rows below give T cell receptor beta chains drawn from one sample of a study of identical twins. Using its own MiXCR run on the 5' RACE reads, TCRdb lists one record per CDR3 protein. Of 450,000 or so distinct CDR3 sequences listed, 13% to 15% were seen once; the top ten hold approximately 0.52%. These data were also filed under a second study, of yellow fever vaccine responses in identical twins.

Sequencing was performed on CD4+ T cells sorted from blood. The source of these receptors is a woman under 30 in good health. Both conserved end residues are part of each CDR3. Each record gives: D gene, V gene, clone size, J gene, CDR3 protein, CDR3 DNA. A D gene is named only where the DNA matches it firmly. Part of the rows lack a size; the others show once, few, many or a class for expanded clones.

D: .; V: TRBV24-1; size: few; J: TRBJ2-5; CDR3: CATSESGRETQYF; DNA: TGTGCCACCAGTGAGTCGGGTAGGGAGACCCAGTACTTC
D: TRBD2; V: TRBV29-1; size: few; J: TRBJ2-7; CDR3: CSVRGSRYEQYF; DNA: TGCAGCGTTCGCGGGAGTCGGTACGAGCAGTACTTC
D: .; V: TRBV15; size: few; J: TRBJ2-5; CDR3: CATSRDQGTLGQTQYF; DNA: TGTGCCACCAGCAGAGATCAGGGGACCCTTGGACAGACCCAGTACTTC
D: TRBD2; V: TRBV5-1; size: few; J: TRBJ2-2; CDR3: CASSTWTSGLGTGELFF; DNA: TGCGCCAGCAGCACCTGGACTAGCGGGCTGGGAACCGGGGAGCTGTTTTTT
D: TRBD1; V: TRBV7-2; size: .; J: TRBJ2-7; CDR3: CASSLDNRGYEQYF; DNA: TGTGCCAGCAGCTTAGATAACAGGGGGTACGAGCAGTACTTC
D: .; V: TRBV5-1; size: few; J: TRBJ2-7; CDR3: CASSLGVLVAEQYF; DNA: TGCGCCAGCAGCTTGGGGGTTCTTGTCGCCGAGCAGTACTTC
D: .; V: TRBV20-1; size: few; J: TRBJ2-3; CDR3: CSAAPSAGPRYF; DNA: TGCAGTGCTGCTCCCTCCGCGGGACCGCGGTATTTT
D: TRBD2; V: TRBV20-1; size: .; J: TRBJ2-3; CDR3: CSARAPKLAGGGNTQYF; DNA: TGCAGTGCCCGTGCCCCCAAACTAGCGGGAGGGGGGAATACGCAGTATTTT
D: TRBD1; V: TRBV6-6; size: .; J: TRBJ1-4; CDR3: CAIQTGVYEKLFF; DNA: TGTGCCATCCAGACAGGGGTATATGAAAAACTGTTTTTT
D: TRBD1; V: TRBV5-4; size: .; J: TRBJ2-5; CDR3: CASSLQGVKTQYF; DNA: TGTGCCAGCAGCTTACAGGGGGTAAAGACCCAGTACTTC
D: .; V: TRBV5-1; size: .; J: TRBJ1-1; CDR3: CASSPDGELGTEAFF; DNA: TGCGCCAGCAGCCCCGACGGGGAATTGGGCACTGAAGCTTTCTTT
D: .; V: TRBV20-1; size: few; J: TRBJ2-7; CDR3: CSARDGGTGSYEQYF; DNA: TGCAGTGCTAGAGATGGGGGGACGGGCTCCTACGAGCAGTACTTC
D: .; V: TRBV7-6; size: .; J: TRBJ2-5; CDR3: CACGLGKAQPQYF; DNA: TGTGCCTGTGGACTGGGGAAAGCCCAGCCCCAGTACTTC
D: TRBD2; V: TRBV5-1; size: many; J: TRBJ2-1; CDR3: CASSPERGEHEQFF; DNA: TGCGCCAGCAGCCCGGAGCGGGGGGAGCATGAGCAGTTCTTC
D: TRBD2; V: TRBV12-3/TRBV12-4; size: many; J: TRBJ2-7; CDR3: CASSFSSGGGSYEQYF; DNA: TGTGCCAGCAGTTTCTCTAGCGGGGGGGGTTCCTACGAGCAGTACTTC
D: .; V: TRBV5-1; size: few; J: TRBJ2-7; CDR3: CASSQTGDFYEQYF; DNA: TGCGCCAGCAGCCAAACAGGGGACTTCTACGAGCAGTACTTC
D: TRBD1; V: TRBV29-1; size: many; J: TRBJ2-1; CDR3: CSVGDRGSSYNEQFF; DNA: TGCAGCGTTGGAGACAGGGGAAGCTCCTACAATGAGCAGTTCTTC